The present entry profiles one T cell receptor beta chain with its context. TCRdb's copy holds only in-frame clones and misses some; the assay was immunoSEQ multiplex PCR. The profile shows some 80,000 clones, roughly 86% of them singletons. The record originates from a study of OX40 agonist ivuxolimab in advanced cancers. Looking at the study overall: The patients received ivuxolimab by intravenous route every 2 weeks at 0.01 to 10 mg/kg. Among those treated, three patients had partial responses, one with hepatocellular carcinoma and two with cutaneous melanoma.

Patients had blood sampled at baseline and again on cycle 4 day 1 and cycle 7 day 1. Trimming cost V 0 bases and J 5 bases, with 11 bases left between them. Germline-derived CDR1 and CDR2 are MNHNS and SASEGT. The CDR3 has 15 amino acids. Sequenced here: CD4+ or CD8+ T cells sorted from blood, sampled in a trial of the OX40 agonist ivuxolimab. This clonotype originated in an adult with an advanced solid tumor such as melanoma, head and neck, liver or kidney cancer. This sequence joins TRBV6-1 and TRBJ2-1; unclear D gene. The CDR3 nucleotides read TGTGCCAGCAGTGAAGCCCCCCGCCCAAACAATGAGCAGTTCTTC. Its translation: CASSEAPRPNNEQFF.